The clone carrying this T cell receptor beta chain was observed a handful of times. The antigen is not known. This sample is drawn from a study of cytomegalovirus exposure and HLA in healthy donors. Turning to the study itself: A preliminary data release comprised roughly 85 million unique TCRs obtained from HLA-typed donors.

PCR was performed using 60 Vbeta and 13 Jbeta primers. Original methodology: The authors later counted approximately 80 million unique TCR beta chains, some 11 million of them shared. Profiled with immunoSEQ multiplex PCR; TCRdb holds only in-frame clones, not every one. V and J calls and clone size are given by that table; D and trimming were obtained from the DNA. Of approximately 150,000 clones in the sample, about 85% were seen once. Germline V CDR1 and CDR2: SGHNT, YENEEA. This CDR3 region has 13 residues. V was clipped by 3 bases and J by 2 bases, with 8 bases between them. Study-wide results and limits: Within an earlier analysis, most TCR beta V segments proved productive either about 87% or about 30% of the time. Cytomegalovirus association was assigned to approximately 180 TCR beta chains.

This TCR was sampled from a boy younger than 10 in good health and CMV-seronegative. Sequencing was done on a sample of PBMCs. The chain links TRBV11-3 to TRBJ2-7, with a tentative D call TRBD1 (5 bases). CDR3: CASSFAGTYEQYF. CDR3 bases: TGTGCCAGCAGCTTCGCAGGGACCTACGAGCAGTACTTC.